Listed below are T cell receptor beta chains from one sample, sequenced in a study of T-cell reconstitution after alpha-beta-depleted transplantation in children. TCRdb reanalysed the PCR reads using MiXCR and keeps one entry per CDR3 protein. This table holds hundreds of thousands of distinct CDR3 sequences, around 15% found once. Sequenced material: PBMCs, mostly from graft donor cells, taken 360 days after TCRalphabeta/CD19-depleted stem cell transplant. These receptors were collected from a boy under three years old who had a stem cell transplant for Wiskott-Aldrich syndrome, so the T cells may come from the graft donor. Both conserved end residues are part of each CDR3. A D gene is named only where the DNA matches it firmly. Expanded clones get a size class; other rows say once, few or many, or leave the size out.

CDR3aa | CDR3nt | abundance | j_gene | v_gene | d_gene
CASSQDELVSRPSGANVLTF | TGTGCCAGCAGCCAAGATGAGTTAGTGTCCCGTCCCTCTGGGGCCAACGTCCTGACTTTC | . | TRBJ2-6 | TRBV4-2 | .
CSVELGKWYNEQFF | TGCAGCGTTGAGTTAGGAAAATGGTACAATGAGCAGTTCTTC | . | TRBJ2-1 | TRBV29-1 | .
CASRCSVSATWMNEQFF | TGTGCCAGCAGGTGCTCTGTTAGCGCCACTTGGATGAATGAGCAGTTCTTC | few | TRBJ2-1 | TRBV12-3/TRBV12-4 | .
CASSPRRETQYF | TGTGCCAGCAGCCCCAGAAGAGAGACCCAGTACTTC | many | TRBJ2-5 | TRBV12-3/TRBV12-4 | .
CASKKAGEQYF | TGTGCCAGCAAGAAAGCGGGCGAGCAGTACTTC | . | TRBJ2-7 | TRBV12-3/TRBV12-4 | .
CASTKRATSETQYF | TGTGCCAGCACCAAAAGGGCCACGTCGGAGACCCAGTACTTC | . | TRBJ2-5 | TRBV7-9 | .
CASSQGRGADYEQYF | TGTGCCAGCAGCCAAGGTCGGGGGGCGGATTACGAGCAGTACTTC | . | TRBJ2-7 | TRBV3-1 | .
CASSLPWGTDTQYF | TGTGCCAGCTCCCTCCCCTGGGGCACAGATACGCAGTATTTT | many | TRBJ2-3 | TRBV12-3/TRBV12-4 | .
CASSRTGNSQPQHF | TGTGCCAGCTCGCGGACAGGGAATAGTCAGCCCCAGCATTTT | few | TRBJ1-5 | TRBV18 | TRBD1
CASSGRGGKLFF | TGTGCCAGCAGCGGCAGGGGAGGAAAACTGTTTTTT | . | TRBJ1-4 | TRBV7-2 | .
CASSLGISTGELFF | TGTGCCAGCAGTTTGGGGATCTCCACCGGGGAGCTGTTTTTT | few | TRBJ2-2 | TRBV12-3/TRBV12-4 | .
CASSLASGINTGELFF | TGTGCCAGCAGCTTAGCTAGCGGGATTAACACCGGGGAGCTGTTTTTT | few | TRBJ2-2 | TRBV9 | TRBD2
CASSPPGGGARDTQYF | TGTGCCAGCTCACCACCGGGCGGGGGGGCGAGAGATACGCAGTATTTT | . | TRBJ2-3 | TRBV18 | TRBD2
CASSDTQGGYEQYF | TGTGCCAGCAGTGACACACAAGGGGGATACGAGCAGTACTTC | . | TRBJ2-7 | TRBV2 | .
CASSFMMGKNTEAFF | TGCGCCAGCAGCTTCATGATGGGGAAGAACACTGAAGCTTTCTTT | . | TRBJ1-1 | TRBV5-1 | .
CASSREDRETQYF | TGTGCCAGCAGCCGGGAGGACCGGGAGACCCAGTACTTC | . | TRBJ2-5 | TRBV7-2 | TRBD2
CSASDSGGRFSYNEQFF | TGCAGTGCTAGCGATAGCGGGGGGCGTTTCTCCTACAATGAGCAGTTCTTC | few | TRBJ2-1 | TRBV20-1 | TRBD2
CASSQEPPEQFF | TGTGCCAGCAGCCAAGAACCCCCTGAGCAGTTCTTC | few | TRBJ2-1 | TRBV4-2 | .
CAISVGGDTDTQYF | TGTGCCATCAGTGTGGGGGGGGACACAGATACGCAGTATTTT | . | TRBJ2-3 | TRBV10-3 | TRBD2
CASSFGGPVITQYF | TGTGCCAGCAGTTTCGGAGGGCCGGTAATTACGCAGTATTTT | few | TRBJ2-3 | TRBV28 | .
CASRSQGSGGELFF | TGTGCCAGCAGATCACAGGGATCAGGGGGGGAGCTGTTTTTT | . | TRBJ2-2 | TRBV12-3/TRBV12-4 | .
CASSPQGFPHRTDTQYF | TGTGCCAGCAGTCCCCAAGGCTTCCCTCATCGCACAGATACGCAGTATTTT | few | TRBJ2-3 | TRBV27 | .
CATSDVRGSAEETQYF | TGTGCCACCAGTGATGTACGCGGTAGCGCCGAAGAGACCCAGTACTTC | . | TRBJ2-5 | TRBV24-1 | .
CSATGLYEQYF | TGCAGTGCTACCGGGCTATACGAGCAGTACTTC | . | TRBJ2-7 | TRBV20-1 | .
CASSTERGRPDTQYF | TGCGCCAGCAGCACGGAGCGGGGCCGTCCAGATACGCAGTATTTT | few | TRBJ2-3 | TRBV5-1 | TRBD2
CASSQGSGMGTYEQYF | TGTGCCAGCAGCCAAGGGTCTGGTATGGGAACATACGAGCAGTACTTC | . | TRBJ2-7 | TRBV3-1 | .
CATSDSSGRATGELFF | TGTGCCACCAGTGACTCAAGCGGGAGGGCCACCGGGGAGCTGTTTTTT | few | TRBJ2-2 | TRBV24-1 | TRBD2
CASSHFRTTDTQYF | TGCGCCAGCAGCCACTTCCGGACCACAGATACGCAGTATTTT | . | TRBJ2-3 | TRBV4-3 | .
CAIRTSQRQGTYEQYF | TGTGCCATCAGGACCTCTCAACGACAGGGGACCTACGAGCAGTACTTC | many | TRBJ2-7 | TRBV10-3 | TRBD1
CASSRQGLTDTQYF | TGCGCCAGCTCTAGACAGGGCCTCACAGATACGCAGTATTTT | . | TRBJ2-3 | TRBV4-3 | TRBD1
CASSWGRNTGELFF | TGTGCCAGCAGTTGGGGGAGGAACACCGGGGAGCTGTTTTTT | few | TRBJ2-2 | TRBV12-3/TRBV12-4 | .
CSARGTTQETQYF | TGCAGTGCTAGGGGGACTACCCAAGAGACCCAGTACTTC | many | TRBJ2-5 | TRBV20-1 | TRBD2
CAISESRMSKENF | TGTGCCATCAGTGAGTCTAGGATGAGTAAAGAAAACTTC | few | TRBJ2-1 | TRBV10-3 | .
CASSPGTKMDEQYF | TGCGCCAGCAGCCCAGGGACCAAGATGGACGAGCAGTACTTC | few | TRBJ2-7 | TRBV5-1 | .
CASSRLAGGPGTDTQYF | TGTGCCAGCAGCCGACTAGCGGGGGGGCCGGGCACAGATACGCAGTATTTT | . | TRBJ2-3 | TRBV3-1 | TRBD2
CASSLFWDEQYF | TGTGCCAGCAGCTTGTTCTGGGACGAGCAGTACTTC | few | TRBJ2-7 | TRBV5-5 | .
CASSFQDQPQHF | TGTGCCAGCAGCTTTCAGGATCAGCCCCAGCATTTT | few | TRBJ1-5 | TRBV7-9 | .
CVSSPGQGSLKQYF | TGTGTCAGCAGCCCCGGACAGGGCTCCCTCAAGCAGTACTTC | . | TRBJ2-7 | TRBV11-2 | TRBD1
CASSYRAQAFF | TGTGCCAGCAGTTACAGGGCACAAGCTTTCTTT | few | TRBJ1-1 | TRBV6-6 | .
CASRTTGTYEQYF | TGCGCCAGCAGAACGACAGGGACCTACGAGCAGTACTTC | few | TRBJ2-7 | TRBV10-2 | TRBD1
CASSQIALLAGGREQFF | TGTGCCAGCAGTCAAATAGCCTTACTAGCGGGAGGACGCGAGCAGTTCTTC | few | TRBJ2-1 | TRBV7-2 | TRBD2
CASSLVRLLQETQYF | TGTGCCAGCAGCTTGGTTCGGTTGCTACAAGAGACCCAGTACTTC | few | TRBJ2-5 | TRBV5-6 | .
CASSSTSGRGNEQFF | TGTGCCAGCAGCTCCACTAGCGGGAGGGGCAATGAGCAGTTCTTC | . | TRBJ2-1 | TRBV7-9 | TRBD2
CSARAPTGTANSPLHF | TGCAGTGCTAGAGCCCCCACCGGGACAGCGAATTCACCCCTCCACTTT | few | TRBJ1-6 | TRBV20-1 | TRBD1
CASSLRPGQLAKNIQYF | TGTGCCAGCTCATTGAGACCGGGACAACTAGCCAAAAACATTCAGTACTTC | . | TRBJ2-4 | TRBV18 | .
CASSLCGGGDTQYF | TGTGCCAGCAGTTTGTGCGGGGGGGGAGATACGCAGTATTTT | . | TRBJ2-3 | TRBV27 | TRBD2
CASSPPDGGRGWEQFF | TGTGCCAGCTCACCACCGGACGGGGGCCGAGGATGGGAGCAGTTCTTC | few | TRBJ2-1 | TRBV18 | .
CASSYPGPAQYF | TGTGCCAGCAGTTACCCGGGGCCGGCCCAGTACTTC | . | TRBJ2-5 | TRBV6-2/TRBV6-3 | .
CASSQAPTGWGEQFF | TGTGCCAGCAGCCAAGCCCCAACAGGTTGGGGTGAGCAGTTCTTC | many | TRBJ2-1 | TRBV3-1 | .
CASSERAEAKNIQYF | TGCGCCAGCAGTGAGAGGGCTGAAGCCAAAAACATTCAGTACTTC | . | TRBJ2-4 | TRBV10-2 | .
CASSVEVRGISETQYF | TGTGCCAGCAGCGTAGAGGTCCGGGGGATCTCCGAGACCCAGTACTTC | few | TRBJ2-5 | TRBV9 | .
CASSLGTGVVKLFF | TGTGCCAGCAGTTTAGGGACAGGAGTAGTAAAACTGTTTTTT | few | TRBJ1-4 | TRBV12-3/TRBV12-4 | TRBD1
CSVARGSETQYF | TGCAGCGTCGCCCGGGGTTCAGAGACCCAGTACTTC | . | TRBJ2-5 | TRBV29-1 | .
CASSLNGYEQYF | TGTGCCAGCAGTCTTAACGGCTACGAGCAGTACTTC | few | TRBJ2-7 | TRBV11-3 | .
CASSFFGQPTEKLFF | TGCGCCAGCAGCTTTTTCGGACAGCCGACGGAAAAACTGTTTTTT | . | TRBJ1-4 | TRBV5-1 | .